Below are 13 T cell receptor beta chains sequenced from a single sample in a study of shared clonotypes between healthy human individuals. The naive CD8 fraction comprised CD45RO-negative cells positively selected for CCR7 and excluded terminally differentiated effector memory CD45RA+ cells. TCRdb's table, derived via immunoSEQ multiplex PCR, lists solely in-frame clones and lacks some. The table lists about 580,000 clones, roughly 98% of them singletons. The sample taken for sequencing was naive CD8+ T cells sorted from blood. All receptors come from a man aged 25-45 years in good health.

The chain uses TRBV5-1 and TRBJ2-1; TRBD2 aligns across 7 bases. From germline, CDR1 is SGHRS and CDR2 YFSETQ. This CDR3 is 14 amino acids long. V gave up 4 bases and J gave up 7 bases; unmatched junction bases: 8. The CDR3 region has the DNA TGCGCCAGCAGCCCAATTAGCGGGTATAATGAGCAGTTCTTC. Translation gives CASSPISGYNEQFF.

V is TRBV2 and J is TRBJ1-2; D uncertain. The germline V and J ends were trimmed by 6 bases and 6 bases, with 11 bases remaining between them. CDR1 is SNHLY and CDR2 is FYNNEI in the germline V gene. The CDR3 covers 12 residues. CDR3 bases: TGTGCCAGCAGCAGACTAACTGATGGCTACACCTTC. Its protein is CASSRLTDGYTF.

V gene TRBV18 combines with J gene TRBJ2-7; 9 bases fit TRBD2. The CDR3 covers 14 residues. Trimming cost V 6 bases and J 5 bases; bases outside gene matches: 8. Germline V lookup: CDR1 KGHSH, CDR2 LQKENI. The CDR3 DNA reads TGTGCCAGCTCTGAGCCAGGCGGGAGGGACGAGCAGTACTTC. It is translated as CASSEPGGRDEQYF.

The chain couples TRBV5-1 to TRBJ2-7, with 9 bases that match TRBD2. CDR1 and CDR2 (germline): SGHRS, YFSETQ. The CDR3 has 14 amino acids. The trim removed 2 bases at V and 0 bases at J, leaving 0 bases unmatched. The CDR3 DNA is TGCGCCAGCAGCTTTAGCGGGAGCTCCTACGAGCAGTACTTC. Translating it yields CASSFSGSSYEQYF. Full variable domain (rest looked up from reference TRBV5-1 and TRBJ2-7): KAGVTQTPRYLIKTRGQQVTLSCSPISGHRSVSWYQQTPGQGLQFLFEYFSETQRNKGNFPGRFSGRQFSNSRSEMNVSTLELGDSALYLCASSFSGSSYEQYFGPGTRLTVT.

The rearrangement uses TRBV27 and TRBJ1-2; D is unclear. This CDR3 is built from 13 residues. The V end was cut by 3 bases, the J end by 7 bases, with 12 bases between. From germline, CDR1 is MNHEY and CDR2 SMNVEV (reference sequence). The CDR3 DNA reads as TGTGCCAGCAGTTTTTCCCTAAGCGGTGGCTACACCTTC. It encodes CASSFSLSGGYTF.

V is TRBV10-1 and J is TRBJ2-2; unclear D gene. This CDR3 is 13 amino acids long. Germline loops: CDR1 WNHNN, CDR2 SYGVQD (reference sequence). V was cut by 0 bases and J by 6 bases, with 5 bases left in between. CDR3 sequence reads: CASSESISGELFF. DNA of the CDR3: TGCGCCAGCAGTGAGTCGATTTCCGGGGAGCTGTTTTTT.

J is TRBJ1-2 and V is TRBV29-1; D is unclear. Trimming took off 4 bases at V and 5 bases at J, with 14 bases between the two ends. This CDR3 is built from 13 residues. Germline V gene sequence: CDR1 SQVTM, CDR2 ANQGSEA. CDR3 in amino acids: CSVAPETLYGYTF. For the CDR3, the DNA is TGCAGCGTTGCACCAGAGACCCTTTATGGCTACACCTTC.

J is TRBJ2-1 and V is TRBV9; 10 nucleotides line up with TRBD2. V shed 4 bases, J shed 8 bases, and the junction held 15 bases outside the gene matches. This CDR3 comprises 17 residues. Germline CDR1 SGDLS, CDR2 YYNGEE. The DNA for the CDR3 is TGTGCCAGCAGCCTCAGTGGAGCGGGAGGGAGGTTAGATGAGCAGTTCTTC. It specifies CASSLSGAGGRLDEQFF.

V usage is TRBV7-6 and J usage is TRBJ1-4; 10 bases fit TRBD1. Germline V gene data show CDR1 as SGHVS and CDR2 as FNYEAQ. This CDR3 comprises 17 residues. Trimming took 5 bases from V and 3 from J; bases not matched to a gene: 9. The CDR3 sequence: CASSPSRDRGANEKLFF. Here the CDR3 DNA reads TGTGCCAGCAGCCCATCCCGGGACAGGGGTGCTAATGAAAAACTGTTTTTT.

This rearrangement joins TRBV7-2 to TRBJ1-1; 8 nucleotides agree with TRBD1. V shed 5 bases, J shed 3 bases, and the junction held 11 bases outside the gene matches. This CDR3 comprises 16 residues. Germline-derived CDR1 and CDR2 are SGHTA and FQGNSA. The CDR3 protein is CASSQPPATGDTEAFF. The CDR3, as DNA: TGTGCCAGCAGCCAACCGCCTGCGACAGGGGACACTGAAGCTTTCTTT.

The chain combines TRBV4-1 with TRBJ2-7, with 9 bases fitting TRBD1. Germline CDR1 is MGHRA and CDR2 is YSYEKL. There are 16 residues in the CDR3. Trimming removed 2 bases from V and 2 bases from J; junction bases left unmatched: 7. Here the CDR3 reads CASSQSPGTGTYEQYF. The CDR3 DNA is TGCGCCAGCAGCCAATCTCCCGGGACAGGGACCTACGAGCAGTACTTC.

This sequence joins TRBV9 and TRBJ1-1; TRBD1 matches at 12 bases. The CDR3 spans 15 residues. After removal of 2 bases from V and 6 bases from J, the junction contained 5 bases not matched to a gene. Germline CDR1 reads SGDLS; CDR2 reads YYNGEE. Written as DNA, the CDR3 is TGTGCCAGCAGCGTGGAGGGACAGGGGGCTTCTGAAGCTTTCTTT. This encodes CASSVEGQGASEAFF.

This chain connects TRBV6-5 to TRBJ2-1, with D possibly matching TRBD2 (6 bases). Germline V gives CDR1 MNHEY, CDR2 SVGAGI. V gave up 1 base and J gave up 8 bases, with 15 bases separating them. The CDR3 loop spans 15 amino acids. The CDR3: CASSYLAGLKDEQFF. For the CDR3, the DNA is TGTGCCAGCAGTTACTTGGCGGGATTGAAGGATGAGCAGTTCTTC.